These T cell receptor beta chains were read from a single sample in a study of CD8 T cells in Susac syndrome. TCRdb processed the immunoSEQ multiplex PCR reads anew with MiXCR; each CDR3 protein has one entry. The data contain around 140,000 distinct CDR3 sequences, roughly 76% of them singletons. The sequenced material came from CD8+ T cells from PBMCs. The receptors come from a human donor with multiple sclerosis. CDR3s include the opening cysteine and the closing phenylalanine or tryptophan. D genes are given only for firm matches. Clone size is stated in some rows and not others, as once, few, many or a class when expanded.

V	size	length	D	J	DNA	CDR3
TRBV7-9	NA	13	NA	TRBJ2-1	TGTGCCAGCAGCTTTTGGACTATAAATGAGCAGTTCTTC	CASSFWTINEQFF
TRBV4-3	NA	14	TRBD1	TRBJ1-6	TGCGCCAGCAGCCACGCAGGGGGAGGCTCACCCCTCCACTTT	CASSHAGGGSPLHF
TRBV4-1	NA	16	TRBD1	TRBJ2-2	TGCGCCAGCAGCCAAGTCCTTTTAACAGGGGCCGGGGAGCTGTTTTTT	CASSQVLLTGAGELFF
TRBV27	NA	12	NA	TRBJ1-2	TGTGCCAGCAGGAACGTCGACTATGGCTACACCTTC	CASRNVDYGYTF
TRBV6-6	NA	15	NA	TRBJ1-3	TGTGCCAGCAGACACCCGACCCTGAGGGAAAACACCATATATTTT	CASRHPTLRENTIYF
TRBV30	NA	13	NA	TRBJ2-3	TGTGCCTGGAGTTGGGTGGGGACAGATACGCAGTATTTT	CAWSWVGTDTQYF
TRBV4-1	NA	15	NA	TRBJ2-5	TGCGCCAGCAGCCAAGAAAGGGGAGGCCAAGAGACCCAGTACTTC	CASSQERGGQETQYF
TRBV6-5	few	16	NA	TRBJ1-1	TGTGCCAGCAGTTACTCGGAGGAGGGGCTGAACACTGAAGCTTTCTTT	CASSYSEEGLNTEAFF
TRBV2	NA	15	NA	TRBJ2-5	TGTGCCGCCACTTGGGGGGACCGCGGAAGAGGCGACCAGTACTTC	CAATWGDRGRGDQYF
TRBV9	NA	15	NA	TRBJ1-2	TGTGCCAGCAGCGTAGAGGAGGGCAATACCTATGGCTACACCTTC	CASSVEEGNTYGYTF
TRBV3-1	once	12	NA	TRBJ2-2	TGTGCCAGCAAAAGACGGTCCGGGGAGCTGTTTTTT	CASKRRSGELFF
TRBV19	NA	14	NA	TRBJ1-1	TGTGCCAGTAGTCTCGGAAAAGGGGGCACTGAAGCTTTCTTT	CASSLGKGGTEAFF
TRBV7-9	NA	13	NA	TRBJ2-1	TGTGCCAGCAGCTCCCCCCCAGAGCTTGAGCAGTTCTTC	CASSSPPELEQFF
TRBV12-3/TRBV12-4	NA	13	NA	TRBJ1-2	TGTGCCAGCAGTTTAAACAGAGTTTATGGCTACACCTTC	CASSLNRVYGYTF
TRBV9	NA	15	NA	TRBJ2-5	TGTGCCAGCAGCGTAGGTCTCGGGCCCGGAGAGACCCAGTACTTC	CASSVGLGPGETQYF
TRBV6-1	few	13	TRBD1	TRBJ1-5	TGTGCCACAAGGGACAGGGAGGGTCAGCCCCAGCATTTT	CATRDREGQPQHF
TRBV27	few	14	TRBD1	TRBJ2-7	TGTGCCAGCAGTTCGACAGGGGGCCAATACGAGCAGTACTTC	CASSSTGGQYEQYF
TRBV5-1	NA	17	NA	TRBJ2-3	TGCGCCAGCAGCTCCCCAGGGGCCCCGGCCTACACAGATACGCAGTATTTT	CASSSPGAPAYTDTQYF
TRBV23-1	NA	17	NA	TRBJ2-5	TGCGCCAGCAGTCACAGTAAATCGGGACCCCGCCAAGAGACCCAGTACTTC	CASSHSKSGPRQETQYF
TRBV2	NA	14	TRBD1	TRBJ2-7	TGTGCCAGCAGTGGGACAGGTATCTCCTACGAGCAGTACTTC	CASSGTGISYEQYF
TRBV3-1	few	13	NA	TRBJ2-1	TGTGCCAGCAGCCAAGATCCCGTCAATGAGCAGTTCTTC	CASSQDPVNEQFF
TRBV7-6	NA	14	NA	TRBJ2-7	TGTGCCAGCAGCCCCTGGGTTAGCTCCTACGAGCAGTACTTC	CASSPWVSSYEQYF